This is a list of T cell receptor beta chains from one sample in a study of blood T cell repertoires in COVID-19. Clones were read by immunoSEQ multiplex PCR, and TCRdb kept only the in-frame ones, dropping some. Seen here are 270,000 or so clones, 82% observed once, and the top ten hold roughly 3.1%. The material sequenced was peripheral blood. The receptors were sampled from a woman between 18 and 30 years old with acute or convalescent COVID-19. CDR3s leave out the opening cysteine and the closing phenylalanine or tryptophan.

v_call	j_call	cdr3_aa
TRBV5-1	TRBJ2-5	ASSLGQGGETQY
TRBV18	TRBJ2-1	ASSPPTSGSADHNEQF
TRBV10-3	TRBJ2-7	AISDRTGGREQY
TRBV3-1/TRBV3-2	TRBJ2-1	ASSRRVGSEQF
TRBV19	TRBJ1-5	ASRHQGGSQPQH
TRBV5-4	TRBJ2-7	ASSPEQSYEQY
TRBV6-6	TRBJ2-1	ASSPNGGTVPYNEQF
TRBV10-2	TRBJ1-1	ASSAGRTEAF
TRBV7-2	TRBJ2-3	ASSSDWSTDTQY
TRBV6-5	TRBJ1-6	ASTGNSPLH
TRBV2	TRBJ2-1	ASSVDLSSQQF
TRBV21-1	TRBJ2-7	ASSSLSAGGKYEQY
TRBV6-4	TRBJ1-1	ASSDSKGALLNTEAF
TRBV12-3/TRBV12-4	TRBJ2-1	ASTRQGPNPL
TRBV13	TRBJ2-3	ASSLRTSGTDTQY
TRBV19	TRBJ2-7	ASSPRTGTSGRPGQY
TRBV2	TRBJ2-5	ASSLGLTSGRGETQY
TRBV9	TRBJ1-4	ASSVDSATNEKLF
TRBV21-1	TRBJ2-2	ASSKAAATDTGELF
TRBV28	TRBJ2-4	ASSFPGDWKLGNIQY
TRBV19	TRBJ1-2	ATAGGLSYGYT
TRBV18	TRBJ1-1	ASSYLGQMNTEAF
TRBV30	TRBJ1-6	AWSITGGNSPLH
TRBV19	TRBJ1-1	AAKTGNTEAF
TRBV4-1	TRBJ2-7	ASSQALTGTSYEQY
TRBV12-3/TRBV12-4	TRBJ2-7	ASSLSGSYEQY
TRBV18	TRBJ2-2	ASSPLFNGELF
TRBV5-6	TRBJ1-5	ASSTMDRVGNQPQH
TRBV28	TRBJ2-4	ASSFILAVAKNIQY
TRBV6-2/TRBV6-3	TRBJ2-5	ASSWGSGETQY
TRBV18	TRBJ1-4	ASSRQGSDEKLF
TRBV13	TRBJ1-5	ASSLVAGVQPQH
TRBV19	TRBJ2-5	ASSVYPNPETQY
TRBV7-9	TRBJ1-4	ASSFLNEKLF
TRBV24-1	TRBJ2-1	ATSGTSGHYNEQF
TRBV7-2	TRBJ2-7	ASSLAGQGVRGY
TRBV9	TRBJ2-1	ASSVATGSGSNEQF
TRBV19	TRBJ2-2	ASSNSGRVGGELF
TRBV7-9	TRBJ2-7	ASSTGTAREQY
TRBV19	TRBJ2-2	ASSRDRGHTGELF
TRBV28	TRBJ1-2	ASSTYRESRGYT
TRBV3-1/TRBV3-2	TRBJ2-2	ASSQASGVTGELF
TRBV2	TRBJ1-2	AISEAVGQRNYGYT
TRBV27	TRBJ2-7	ASSKGGPYEQY
TRBV5-7	TRBJ1-5	ASSNGQVQH
TRBV6-2/TRBV6-3	TRBJ2-3	ASSGGIFGLAGDTGTQY
TRBV20-1	TRBJ2-1	SASGAGLPDYNEQF
TRBV11-2	TRBJ2-2	ASSLGTSVRTGELF
TRBV4-3	TRBJ2-3	ASSQELVGAGPPYTQY
TRBV24-1	TRBJ2-1	ATSDPGQGADNEQF
TRBV27	TRBJ1-6	ASSLGGLRYNSPLH
TRBV14	TRBJ2-4	ASSQEAGWGKNIQY
TRBV11-1	TRBJ1-1	ASSLGVSGNTEAF
TRBV18	TRBJ1-2	ASSSTSGYGYT